One sample yielded the 13 T cell receptor beta chains listed below, sequenced in a study of blood T cells in healthy people across ages. It was with a sample-barcoded 5' primer and a J-beta primer mix that a second PCR of about 6 to 11 cycles was run. TCRdb redid the calling of the 5' RACE reads with MiXCR, one entry per CDR3 protein. The repertoire holds about 620,000 distinct CDR3 sequences, with around 50% as singletons. The sequencing input was blood. These receptors originate from a woman older than 75 in good health.

V is TRBV3-1 and J is TRBJ2-3; the D gene is possibly TRBD2 (5 bases). The CDR3 has 12 residues. Trimming left V 3 bases short and J 10 bases short, with 11 bases between. Per germline, CDR1 LGHDT and CDR2 YNNKEL (reference sequence). Here the CDR3 reads CASSHPRRAQYF. The DNA for the CDR3 is TGTGCCAGCAGCCACCCTAGGCGGGCGCAGTATTTT.

This clonotype has ten or more counts. The chain carries TRBV29-1 and TRBJ2-3, with 9 bases identical to TRBD2. Germline loops: CDR1 SQVTM, CDR2 ANQGSEA. The V and J ends lost 7 bases and 2 bases, in that order; junction bases with no gene match: 13. The CDR3 has 16 amino acids. CDR3 amino acids: CSGAPGTSSVTDTQYF. CDR3 bases: TGCAGCGGAGCACCCGGGACTAGCAGCGTCACAGATACGCAGTATTTT.

This clonotype occurred many times. The CDR3 DNA follows: TGTGCCAGCAGTTTAAGGAGAGCGGGAGGGCAAGCCACCTACAATGAGCAGTTCTTC. This codes for CASSLRRAGGQATYNEQFF. The V call is TRBV27, the J call TRBJ2-1, with 10 bases fitting TRBD2. The V and J ends lost 2 bases and 2 bases, in that order; junction bases with no gene match: 12. The CDR3 length is 19 residues. Germline CDR1 MNHEY, CDR2 SMNVEV (reference sequence).

J is TRBJ2-3 and V is TRBV12-3 or TRBV12-4; TRBD2 matches 7 bases. The CDR3 is 14 amino acids. V lost 4 bases and J lost 7; bases outside the gene matches: 8. Written as DNA, the CDR3 is TGTGCCAGCAGTTACGGAGGGAGGGCAAATACGCAGTATTTT. Its translation: CASSYGGRANTQYF.

The V gene is TRBV10-3, the J gene TRBJ1-3, with TRBD1 matching over 8 bases. Germline loops: CDR1 ENHRY, CDR2 SYGVKD. V lost 7 bases, J lost 0 bases, and 2 bases stayed unmatched. The CDR3 runs to 14 residues. The CDR3 coding sequence is TGTGCCATCAAAGGGACAGGCTCTGGAAACACCATATATTTT. Translating gives CAIKGTGSGNTIYF.

Of note for this clonotype: A read error may be the cause here, since a much bigger clone is one base away. The rearrangement links TRBV29-1 to TRBJ2-3, with TRBD2 as a possible D gene (6 bases). The V gene lost 7 bases and the J gene lost 3 bases, with 20 bases spanning the gap. The V gene's germline CDR1 is SQVTM and CDR2 ANQGSEA. This CDR3 has 15 amino acids. CDR3: CSGGEASEETDTQYF. CDR3 in DNA: TGCAGCGGGGGGGAGGCGAGCGAAGAGACAGATACGCAGTATTTT.

This clonotype appeared many times. The chain couples TRBV13 to TRBJ2-1, with 8 bases that match TRBD2. The CDR3 covers 17 residues. J was trimmed by 0 bases and V by 1 base; bases with no gene match: 5. The germline gives CDR1 PRHDT, CDR2 FYEKMQ (reference sequence). DNA for the CDR3: TGTGCCAGCAGCTTAGAACACGGGGGGGGCTCCTACAATGAGCAGTTCTTC. Encoded protein: CASSLEHGGGSYNEQFF.

A few counts support this clonotype. The chain recombines TRBV5-1 with TRBJ2-5; D may be TRBD1 (5 bases). Looked up from germline, CDR1 is SGHRS and CDR2 is YFSETQ. The CDR3 runs 16 residues. V lost 4 bases to trimming and J lost 4 bases, with 20 bases between them. The CDR3 spells CASSLTRIDSGETQYF. The DNA for the CDR3 is TGCGCCAGCAGCCTAACCCGGATCGACAGTGGAGAGACCCAGTACTTC.

About this clonotype: This may arise from a read error, as a much more abundant clone is one base away. The chain recombines TRBV5-1 with TRBJ2-3, with 8 nucleotides matching TRBD2. The V gene's germline CDR1 is SGHRS and CDR2 YFSETQ. This CDR3 contains 17 residues. The CDR3 reads CTSSSSTSGGGADTQYF. The CDR3 coding sequence is TGCACCAGCAGCTCGTCCACTAGCGGAGGAGGGGCAGATACGCAGTATTTT.

This clonotype was counted at least ten times. The chain employs TRBV24-1 and TRBJ2-3; D remains unclear. This CDR3 comprises 15 residues. The germline V gene has CDR1 KGHDR and CDR2 SFDVKD. V lost 4 bases to trimming and J lost 0 bases, with 10 bases between them. The CDR3 DNA reads as TGTGCCACCAGTGACTCGGACCAGAGCACAGATACGCAGTATTTT. Translation: CATSDSDQSTDTQYF.

The rearrangement links TRBV20-1 to TRBJ1-5; D uncertain. CDR3 length: 14 residues. The germline V and J ends were trimmed by 5 bases and 0 bases, with 11 bases remaining between them. CDR1 is DFQATT and CDR2 is SNEGSKA in the germline V gene (reference sequence). The CDR3: CSAPAGYSNQPQHF. As DNA, the CDR3 is TGCAGTGCTCCGGCGGGGTATAGCAATCAGCCCCAGCATTTT.

About this clonotype itself: Given a much more abundant clone one base away, this may be a read error. This chain joins TRBV25-1 and TRBJ2-3, with D hard to call. Looked up from germline, CDR1 is MGHDK and CDR2 is SYGVNS. The CDR3 loop spans 12 amino acids. The CDR3 here is CVSSEYVDTQYF. The DNA of the CDR3 is TGTGTCAGCAGTGAATATGTAGATACGCAGTATTTT.

A word on this clonotype: It may be a read error: a sequence one base away is much more abundant. J is TRBJ2-3 and V is TRBV2; tentatively, D is TRBD2 (6 bases). CDR1 and CDR2 (germline): SNHLY, FYNNEI. The CDR3 extends over 15 amino acids. CDR3 region: CVSSETGLGTDTQYF. CDR3 DNA sequence: TGTGTCAGCAGTGAGACGGGACTCGGCACAGATACGCAGTATTTT.